The T cell receptor beta chain described here comes from a study of blood T cell repertoires in COVID-19. Study-wide context: The origin of the acute and convalescent COVID-19 samples was the United States, Italy and Spain. Sources were T cells, B-cell-depleted T cells, or PBMCs; the material itself was cDNA or gDNA.

The germline V gene has CDR1 SGHRS and CDR2 YFSETQ. This CDR3 region has 13 residues. Trimming took off 5 bases at V and 4 bases at J, with 10 bases between the two ends. Authors' data handling: Quantification of nucleated cells was approximated via reference gene primer amplification. Generated by immunoSEQ multiplex PCR, the TCRdb table keeps only in-frame clones and is missing some. Clone size and V and J calls were adopted from that table, with D and trimming inferred from the DNA. The sample comprises about 140,000 clones, 85% to 90% of which are singletons, and about 5.8% rests with the top ten.

The source material was peripheral blood. The clonotype comes from a human donor in a cohort sampled during active COVID-19. The chain links TRBV5-1 to TRBJ1-3; no firm D call. This CDR3 is CASSPWPGNTIYF. The CDR3 bases are TGCGCCAGCAGTCCGTGGCCCGGAAACACCATATATTTT.